Listed below are T cell receptor beta chains from one sample, sequenced in a study of blood T cell repertoires in COVID-19. Profiling relied on immunoSEQ multiplex PCR, and the TCRdb table lists in-frame clones only, not all of them. The table has more than 150,000 clones, around four fifths seen once. Material for sequencing was peripheral blood. Source of these receptors: a woman in her sixties or seventies with acute or convalescent COVID-19. The CDR3 runs from the conserved cysteine through the conserved F or W. The D gene is left open where the match is weak. Some rows have no size entry. The others give once, few or many, or a class for an expanded clone.

D | J | size | V | CDR3 | DNA
NA | TRBJ1-1 | NA | TRBV6-6 | CASSSGSLRALKAFF | TGTGCCAGCAGTTCGGGCTCTCTGAGGGCCTTGAAAGCTTTCTTT
NA | TRBJ2-7 | NA | TRBV10-3 | CAISRDRAYEQYF | TGTGCCATCAGTCGAGACAGAGCCTACGAGCAGTACTTC
TRBD2 | TRBJ2-7 | NA | TRBV2 | CATLRTSGGYEQYF | TGTGCCACATTAAGGACTAGCGGGGGCTACGAGCAGTACTTC
NA | TRBJ2-2 | NA | TRBV30 | CAWSVGHVTGELFF | TGTGCCTGGAGTGTAGGACATGTCACCGGGGAGCTGTTTTTT
TRBD1 | TRBJ1-2 | once | TRBV9 | CASSVRDRVNYGYTF | TGTGCCAGCAGCGTCCGGGACAGGGTAAACTATGGCTACACCTTC
NA | TRBJ1-4 | NA | TRBV18 | CASSPYIGQTTNEKLFF | TGTGCCAGCTCACCTTATATCGGACAGACAACTAATGAAAAACTGTTTTTT
NA | TRBJ1-2 | NA | TRBV5-1 | CASSLTTNYGYTF | TGCGCCAGCAGCTTGACTACTAACTATGGCTACACCTTC
TRBD2 | TRBJ2-1 | NA | TRBV6-2/TRBV6-3 | CASSVAGAYNEQFF | TGTGCCAGCAGTGTAGCGGGGGCCTACAATGAGCAGTTCTTC
NA | TRBJ1-2 | NA | TRBV27 | CASSWWGGYGYTF | TGTGCCAGCAGTTGGTGGGGGGGCTATGGCTACACCTTC
TRBD2 | TRBJ2-7 | NA | TRBV29-1 | CSVEASGYGQYF | TGCAGCGTTGAGGCTAGCGGATATGGGCAGTACTTC
NA | TRBJ1-2 | few | TRBV19 | CASTSEGGGENGYTF | TGTGCCAGTACCTCCGAGGGAGGGGGAGAGAATGGCTACACCTTC
TRBD1 | TRBJ1-2 | few | TRBV7-9 | CASSGEGTAAPNYGYTF | TGTGCCAGCAGCGGAGAGGGGACAGCGGCGCCTAACTATGGCTACACCTTC
NA | TRBJ1-4 | NA | TRBV5-1 | CASSHNRATNEKLFF | TGCGCCAGCAGCCACAACAGGGCGACTAATGAAAAACTGTTTTTT
NA | TRBJ1-2 | NA | TRBV19 | CASSILSGGFGYTF | TGTGCCAGTAGTATTCTCTCCGGGGGGTTCGGCTACACCTTC
NA | TRBJ2-2 | NA | TRBV6-1 | CASSDTGNTGELFF | TGTGCCAGCAGTGACACAGGGAACACCGGGGAGCTGTTTTTT
TRBD1 | TRBJ1-2 | NA | TRBV3-1/TRBV3-2 | CASSQVGAGGNYGYTF | TGTGCCAGCAGCCAAGTTGGGGCAGGGGGTAACTATGGCTACACCTTC
NA | TRBJ1-1 | NA | TRBV5-4 | CASSFWGGTEAFF | TGTGCCAGCAGCTTTTGGGGAGGCACTGAAGCTTTCTTT
NA | TRBJ1-1 | NA | TRBV30 | CAWIGEKTEAFF | TGTGCCTGGATTGGGGAGAAGACTGAAGCTTTCTTT
NA | TRBJ2-7 | NA | TRBV19 | CASSIGGQHEQYF | TGTGCCAGTAGTATAGGGGGCCAGCACGAGCAGTACTTC
NA | TRBJ1-1 | NA | TRBV4-1 | CASSPRENTEAFF | TGCGCCAGCAGCCCCAGGGAGAACACTGAAGCTTTCTTT
TRBD1 | TRBJ1-5 | NA | TRBV4-2 | CASSQDNYRGQGGNQPQHF | TGTGCCAGCAGCCAAGATAACTACAGGGGGCAGGGTGGCAATCAGCCCCAGCATTTT